A selection of T cell receptor beta chains follows, all from one sample in a study of blood T cell repertoires in COVID-19. The method was immunoSEQ multiplex PCR; TCRdb's version includes in-frame clones alone and lacks a portion of them. The sample gives 150,000 to 200,000 clones, 60% to 80% of which show up once; roughly 28% is in the top ten. Sequenced sample: peripheral blood. These receptor sequences come from a woman in her 70s with acute or convalescent COVID-19. The CDR3 runs from the conserved cysteine through the conserved F or W. D genes are given only for firm matches. Size tells how often a clone was seen (once, few, many) or the class of an expanded clone, and some rows leave it out.

>TRBJ2-3|NA|TRBV27|TRBD1
TGTGCCAGCAGTCTACTAATGGGACAGGGGGGAGATACGCAGTATTTT
CASSLLMGQGGDTQYF
>TRBJ2-3|NA|TRBV7-9|TRBD2
TGTGCCAGCTCTCGGAGCGGGAACACAGATACGCAGTATTTT
CASSRSGNTDTQYF
>TRBJ2-3|NA|TRBV5-4|TRBD2
TGTGCCAGCAACCCTAGCGGGCCATACACAGATACGCAGTATTTT
CASNPSGPYTDTQYF
>TRBJ1-5|NA|TRBV10-1|TRBD1
TGCGCCAGCATCCGACAGGGTGAGAGTCAGCCCCAGCATTTT
CASIRQGESQPQHF
>TRBJ2-5|NA|TRBV12-5|TRBD2
TGTGCTAGTGGACCCCTAGCGGAGGCGTACCAAGAGACCCAGTACTTC
CASGPLAEAYQETQYF
>TRBJ2-7|NA|TRBV7-2|TRBD2
TGTGCCAGCAGCTTGACTAGCGGGACTGCCTACGAGCAGTACTTC
CASSLTSGTAYEQYF
>TRBJ1-4|NA|TRBV3-1/TRBV3-2|NA
TGTGCCAGCAGCCAAGATCGAGGAGAAAAACTGTTTTTT
CASSQDRGEKLFF
>TRBJ2-2|NA|TRBV5-1|TRBD2
TGCGCCAGCAGCGCCCCCGGCGGGAGCGGGAGGACCACCGGGGAGCTGTTTTTT
CASSAPGGSGRTTGELFF
>TRBJ1-1|NA|TRBV6-5|NA
TGTGCCAGCAGTTACGACAGGATGAACACTGAAGCTTTCTTT
CASSYDRMNTEAFF
>TRBJ1-2|NA|TRBV7-3|NA
TGTGCCAGCGGGGTGGCGGGGGCCGGGGGCTACACCTTC
CASGVAGAGGYTF
>TRBJ2-2|NA|TRBV3-1/TRBV3-2|NA
TGTGCCAGCACCCTAGGCGGCACCGGGGAGCTGTTTTTT
CASTLGGTGELFF
>TRBJ1-1|NA|TRBV5-5|NA
TGTGCCAGCAGCTTGCAGCGGAACACTGAAGCTTTCTTT
CASSLQRNTEAFF
>TRBJ2-5|NA|TRBV7-2|TRBD2
TGTGCCAGCAGCCTGACTAGCGGTCAAGAGACCCAGTACTTC
CASSLTSGQETQYF
>TRBJ2-7|NA|TRBV27|TRBD2
TGTGCCAGCAGTACCCGACTAGCGGGGCCCTACGAGCAGTACTTC
CASSTRLAGPYEQYF
>TRBJ2-1|NA|TRBV7-2|TRBD2
TGTGCCAGCAGCTTATCTAGCGGCTCCTACAATGAGCAGTTCTTC
CASSLSSGSYNEQFF
>TRBJ2-2|NA|TRBV11-2|NA
TGTGCCAGCAGCCGTATGTCGAACACCGGGGAGCTGTTTTTT
CASSRMSNTGELFF
>TRBJ1-1|NA|TRBV27|NA
TGTGCCAGCAGTTTGGGACTTGCGATGAACACTGAAGCTTTCTTT
CASSLGLAMNTEAFF
>TRBJ2-3|NA|TRBV7-8|NA
TGTGCCAGCAGCTTAGCAGCTTGGGGGGCAGATACGCAGTATTTT
CASSLAAWGADTQYF
>TRBJ1-2|NA|TRBV30|TRBD1
TGTGCCTGGAGCCTCTCCAGGGGGCCCTATGGCTACACCTTC
CAWSLSRGPYGYTF
>TRBJ2-3|NA|TRBV6-5|TRBD1
TGTGCCAGCAGTTGGGACAGGGATACGCAGTATTTT
CASSWDRDTQYF
>TRBJ2-1|NA|TRBV7-3|TRBD2
TGTGCCAGCAGCCAACTAGCGGGAGAGGCCTACAATGAGCAGTTCTTC
CASSQLAGEAYNEQFF
>TRBJ1-2|NA|TRBV10-3|TRBD1
TGTGCCATCAGTGGACAGGGTAGGAGCTATGGCTACACCTTC
CAISGQGRSYGYTF
>TRBJ1-4|once|TRBV19|NA
TGTGCCAGTAGCCCAGGGCTTGGGGCTAATGAAAAACTGTTTTTT
CASSPGLGANEKLFF
>TRBJ2-5|NA|TRBV15|TRBD2
TGTGCCACCAGCAGCTTGGCGGGAGGGCTGGAGACCCAGTACTTC
CATSSLAGGLETQYF
>TRBJ2-3|NA|TRBV11-3|NA
TGTGCCAGCAGCTCCAGTAACACAGATACGCAGTATTTT
CASSSSNTDTQYF
>TRBJ1-4|NA|TRBV19|NA
TGTGCCAGTAGGGGAACGGCGGGGTCGCCTAATGAAAAACTGTTTTTT
CASRGTAGSPNEKLFF
>TRBJ2-1|NA|TRBV3-1/TRBV3-2|TRBD2
TGTGCCAGCAGAGCGACCGGGACTAGAGACGACAATGAGCAGTTCTTC
CASRATGTRDDNEQFF
>TRBJ2-1|NA|TRBV14|NA
TGTGCCAGCAGCCAAGAATACAAATACAATGAGCAGTTCTTC
CASSQEYKYNEQFF
>TRBJ1-1|NA|TRBV10-2|NA
TGCGCCAGCAGTATACAGGGTTACACTGAAGCTTTCTTT
CASSIQGYTEAFF
>TRBJ1-2|few|TRBV5-6|TRBD1
TGTGCCAGCAGCTGGGACAGGGTTGACTATGGCTACACCTTC
CASSWDRVDYGYTF
>TRBJ2-1|NA|TRBV6-6|TRBD2
TGTGCCAGCAGGGGACTAGCGGATTACAATGAGCAGTTCTTC
CASRGLADYNEQFF
>TRBJ1-1|NA|TRBV27|TRBD1
TGTGCCAGCAGAAAGACAGGGGAGGTCACTGAAGCTTTCTTT
CASRKTGEVTEAFF
>TRBJ1-2|NA|TRBV30|NA
TGTGCCCTGGACTACACGCACTATGGCTACACCTTC
CALDYTHYGYTF
>TRBJ2-5|NA|TRBV18|TRBD1
TGTGCCAGCTCATCACAGGGGGCTGAGACCCAGTACTTC
CASSSQGAETQYF
>TRBJ1-1|NA|TRBV3-1/TRBV3-2|NA
TGTGCCAGCAGCGGTTTTGGGTCGGAGACTGAAGCTTTCTTT
CASSGFGSETEAFF
>TRBJ2-5|NA|TRBV24-1|NA
TGTGCCACCAGTGGCGAATTTGCAGGGAAAGAGACCCAGTACTTC
CATSGEFAGKETQYF
>TRBJ1-4|once|TRBV30|NA
TGTGCCTGGAGGGGGGGGCGCGGAAAACTGTTTTTT
CAWRGGRGKLFF
>TRBJ2-5|NA|TRBV11-1|TRBD2
TGTGCCAGCAGCCCGGGACTAGCGGGAGAAGAGACCCAGTACTTC
CASSPGLAGEETQYF
>TRBJ1-4|NA|TRBV9|NA
TGTGCCAGCAGCCTTAGGGGGGGAACTAATGAAAAACTGTTTTTT
CASSLRGGTNEKLFF
>TRBJ1-1|NA|TRBV7-9|TRBD1
TGTGCCAGCAGAGGGACAGGGTTGACTGAAGCTTTCTTT
CASRGTGLTEAFF
>TRBJ1-1|NA|TRBV30|TRBD1
TGTGCCTGGAGTTTGGGGGGAAGGGGGCCTGAAGCTTTCTTT
CAWSLGGRGPEAFF
>TRBJ2-3|NA|TRBV7-8|TRBD1
TGTGCCAGCAGCCCAGCCAGGGGGCCGACAGATACGCAGTATTTT
CASSPARGPTDTQYF
>TRBJ2-1|NA|TRBV7-8|NA
TGTGCCAGCAGCTTAGAGGAGGGCTTGCAGTTCTTC
CASSLEEGLQFF
>TRBJ2-1|NA|TRBV5-1|TRBD2
TGCGCCAGCAGCTTGGAGAGCGGGACGGCGTACAATGAGCAGTTCTTC
CASSLESGTAYNEQFF
>TRBJ2-3|NA|TRBV20-1|NA
TGCAGTCTGACCCGGGGGACGCAGTATTTT
CSLTRGTQYF
>TRBJ2-6|NA|TRBV6-5|NA
TGTGCCAGCAGCTCCGCGTCTGGGGCCAACGTCCTGACTTTC
CASSSASGANVLTF
>TRBJ2-1|once|TRBV5-1|TRBD2
TGCGCCAGCAGCTTGACTAGCGGGCTATCCAATGAGCAGTTCTTC
CASSLTSGLSNEQFF